This note documents a single T cell receptor (beta chain) sequence. Its antigen is unidentified. These data originate in a study of cytotoxic CD8 clonotypes in ibrutinib-treated CLL. Study summary: Mean yields were nearly 260,000 productive templates and over 85,000 productive rearrangements per sample. Study conclusions and caveats: Shared public clonotypes were rare, and on treatment they either got smaller or stayed the same. Higher circulating CD8+ T-cell counts strongly accompanied higher baseline clonality, above age-matched healthy donors.

The method was immunoSEQ multiplex PCR; TCRdb's version includes in-frame clones alone and lacks a portion of them. The sample shows around 70,000 clones, around 82% of them seen only once. The CDR3 contains 13 residues. The V gene's germline CDR1 is SGHNT and CDR2 YYREEE (reference sequence). With 4 bases removed from V and 7 bases from J, the gap between germline ends came to 14 bases. V is TRBV5-4 and J is TRBJ1-2; no clear D. Sequenced here: PBMCs, sampled at disease progression, from a patient treated with ibrutinib. The clonotype originates from a human donor with chronic lymphocytic leukemia. This CDR3 reads CASSVGARFGYTF. DNA of the CDR3: TGTGCCAGCAGCGTAGGAGCCAGATTTGGCTACACCTTC.